The 6 T cell receptor beta chains below were found in one sample sequenced in a study of CD8+CD57+ T cells in acquired aplastic anemia. Sequencing involved patients with CD8+CD57+ cell expansion previously shown by flow cytometry. Investigators profiled TCR beta VDJ and CDR3 from genomic DNA template. Each CDR3 protein is one row after TCRdb ran MiXCR on the reads. The sample lists roughly 200,000 distinct CDR3 sequences, around three fifths seen once, with under 60% in the top ten. Sequenced: sorted CD4+, CD8+, or CD8+CD57+ T cells (not recorded which) from PBMCs. The receptors shown here come from a human donor with aplastic anemia.

This clonotype was counted a single time. The chain is built from TRBV2 and TRBJ2-7, with a tentative D call TRBD2 (5 bases). V dropped 0 bases and J dropped 0 bases, with 12 bases sitting between them. Germline V gene data show CDR1 as SNHLY and CDR2 as FYNNEI. CDR3 length equals 16 residues. The CDR3 protein is CASSEARTRISYEQYF. CDR3 coding DNA: TGTGCCAGCAGTGAAGCGAGGACTCGAATCTCCTACGAGCAGTACTTC.

The V call is TRBV4-1, the J call TRBJ1-5, with unresolved D. The V end was cut by 1 base, the J end by 4 bases, with 11 bases between. Germline V gene data show CDR1 as MGHRA and CDR2 as YSYEKL. This CDR3 spans 15 amino acids. This CDR3 reads CASSQVRDRNQPQHF. CDR3 sequence (DNA): TGCGCCAGCAGCCAAGTGAGAGATCGGAATCAGCCCCAGCATTTT.

With regard to this clonotype: A junction boundary mismatches the germline segment, possibly from a read error. The chain is built from TRBV2 and TRBJ2-1; tentatively, D is TRBD2 (6 bases). Germline-derived CDR1 and CDR2 are SNHLY and FYNNEI. This CDR3 is 13 amino acids long. This CDR3 is CASSEALEGLPLF. CDR3 nucleotide sequence: TGTGCCAGCAGTGAAGCGCTAGAGGGACTCCCCCTCTTC.

As DNA, the CDR3 is TGTGCCAGCAGCCCAGCCTCCTACGAGCAGTACTTC. It yields the protein CASSPASYEQYF. The chain uses TRBV3-1 and TRBJ2-7; D is unresolved. The CDR3 extends over 12 amino acids. V was pared by 4 bases and J by 0 bases, with 4 bases between. Germline V gene data show CDR1 as LGHDT and CDR2 as YNNKEL (reference sequence).

This clonotype was counted a single time. This chain uses TRBV20-1 with TRBJ2-1, with a weak D call TRBD2 (5 bases). CDR1 and CDR2 from the germline V gene are DFQATT and SNEGSKA (reference sequence). The length of the CDR3 is 13 residues. V dropped 8 bases and J dropped 0 bases, with 11 bases sitting between them. The CDR3 loop is CSSGPSSYNEQFF. The DNA of the CDR3 is TGCAGTAGCGGTCCAAGCTCCTACAATGAGCAGTTCTTC.

This clonotype was counted between two and nine times. V usage is TRBV20-1 and J usage is TRBJ2-7; 10 bases agree with TRBD2. The germline gives CDR1 DFQATT, CDR2 SNEGSKA (reference sequence). The V gene end was trimmed by 0 bases and the J gene end by 7 bases; junction bases not matched to a gene: 6. This CDR3 region has 14 residues. Written as DNA, the CDR3 is TGCAGTGCTAGAGATCCTAGCGGGAGAGGGGAGCAGTACTTC. Translating it yields CSARDPSGRGEQYF.